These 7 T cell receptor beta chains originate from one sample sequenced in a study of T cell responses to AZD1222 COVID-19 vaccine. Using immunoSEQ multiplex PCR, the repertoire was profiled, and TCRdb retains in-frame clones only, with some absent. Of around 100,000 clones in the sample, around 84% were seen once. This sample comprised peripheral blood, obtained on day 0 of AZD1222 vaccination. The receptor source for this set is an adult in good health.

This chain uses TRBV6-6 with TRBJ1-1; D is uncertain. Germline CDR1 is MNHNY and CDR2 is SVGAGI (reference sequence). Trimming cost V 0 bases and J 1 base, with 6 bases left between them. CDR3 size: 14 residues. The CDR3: CASSYSTENTEAFF. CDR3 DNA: TGTGCCAGCAGTTACTCGACGGAGAACACTGAAGCTTTCTTT.

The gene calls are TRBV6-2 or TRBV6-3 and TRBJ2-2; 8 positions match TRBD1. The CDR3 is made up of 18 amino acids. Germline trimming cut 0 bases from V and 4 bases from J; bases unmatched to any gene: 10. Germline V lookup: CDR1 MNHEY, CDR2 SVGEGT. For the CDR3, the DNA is TGTGCCAGCAGTTACTCGAGGAGGCAGGGGGCCGGCACCGGGGAGCTGTTTTTT. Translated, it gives CASSYSRRQGAGTGELFF.

Here the CDR3 reads CASGRVAFGNTIYF. The DNA for the CDR3 is TGTGCTAGTGGACGCGTGGCGTTCGGAAACACCATATATTTT. This chain connects TRBV12-5 to TRBJ1-3; D uncertain. The germline V gene has CDR1 LGHNT and CDR2 FRNRAP. The CDR3 is 14 amino acids. V was shortened by 6 bases and J by 4 bases, with 13 bases between the two germline ends.

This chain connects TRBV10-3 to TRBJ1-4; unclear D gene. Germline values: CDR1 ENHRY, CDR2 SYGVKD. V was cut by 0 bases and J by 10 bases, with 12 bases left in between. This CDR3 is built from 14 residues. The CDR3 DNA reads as TGTGCCATCAGTGAGTCGATCGGTAACGGAAAACTGTTTTTT. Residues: CAISESIGNGKLFF.

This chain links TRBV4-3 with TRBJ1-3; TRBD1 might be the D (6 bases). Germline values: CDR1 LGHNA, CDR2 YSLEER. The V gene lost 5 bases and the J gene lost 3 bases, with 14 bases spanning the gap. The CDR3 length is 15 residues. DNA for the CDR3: TGCGCCAGCAGCAACAGGGATTCGGGTGGAAACACCATATATTTT. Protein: CASSNRDSGGNTIYF.

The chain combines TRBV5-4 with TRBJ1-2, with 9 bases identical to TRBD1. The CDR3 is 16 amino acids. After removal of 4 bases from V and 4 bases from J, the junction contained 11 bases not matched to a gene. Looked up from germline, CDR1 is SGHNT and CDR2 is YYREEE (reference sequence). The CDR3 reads CASSKGTGNDAYGYTF. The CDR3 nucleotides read TGTGCCAGCAGCAAGGGGACAGGGAACGATGCCTATGGCTACACCTTC.

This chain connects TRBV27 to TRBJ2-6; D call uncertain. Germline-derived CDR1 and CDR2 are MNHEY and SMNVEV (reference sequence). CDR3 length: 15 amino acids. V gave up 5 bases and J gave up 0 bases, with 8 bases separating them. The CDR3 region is CASSPYRSGANVLTF. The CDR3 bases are TGTGCCAGCAGTCCTTACCGCTCTGGGGCCAACGTCCTGACTTTC. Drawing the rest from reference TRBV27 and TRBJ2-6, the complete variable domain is EAQVTQNPRYLITVTGKKLTVTCSQNMNHEYMSWYRQDPGLGLRQIYYSMNVEVTDKGDVPEGYKVSRKEKRNFPLILESPSPNQTSLYFCASSPYRSGANVLTFGAGSRLTVL.